This T cell receptor (beta chain) was captured by sequencing in a study of Ad26.COV2.S vaccination and SARS-CoV-2 variants. Profiling relied on immunoSEQ multiplex PCR, and the TCRdb table lists in-frame clones only, not all of them. The sample has 200,000 to 250,000 clones, 70% to 90% seen once. Study results and caveats: Vaccine and placebo recipients had similar non-spike TCR breadth.

This clone was picked up one time. The antigen remains undetermined. Noted treatment: some 20 received Ad26.COV2.S at low or high dose, single or two shots; about five received placebo; per-sample allocation not given. It was on day 63 after the first vaccine or placebo injection that samples were taken. A Boston adult aged 18-55 years was the donor. Participants' vaccine, an Ad26 vector, delivered Wuhan-strain SARS-CoV-2 spike. Here the sequenced sample was peripheral blood, taken in a trial of Ad26.COV2.S vaccine versus placebo. The sequence was obtained from a person aged 18 to 65 who received the Ad26.COV2.S COVID-19 vaccine or a placebo.

The CDR3 DNA follows: TGTGCCTGGAGCCCGACGGGACAGATTCTCAACTATGGCTACACCTTC. This codes for CAWSPTGQILNYGYTF. The chain uses TRBV30 and TRBJ1-2, with TRBD1 matching 7 bases. CDR3 length equals 16 residues. After removal of 3 bases from V and 2 bases from J, the junction contained 12 bases not matched to a gene. CDR1 and CDR2 (germline): GTSNPN, SVGIG (reference sequence).